This entry concerns a single T cell receptor beta chain. The antigen is undetermined. The sample comes from a study of cytomegalovirus exposure and HLA in healthy donors. Study in general: The early release's HLA-typed donors yielded 65 million to 85 million unique TCRs.

Between the trimmed V and J ends, which lost 1 base and 1 base, there was a span of 8 bases. CDR3 length: 14 residues. The V gene's germline CDR1 is SGHRS and CDR2 YFSETQ. Study observations and caveats: Analyzed later, most CMV-associated TCR beta chains appeared HLA-restricted. According to the study, roughly 160 TCR beta chains were cytomegalovirus-associated.

Both 60 Vbeta primers and 13 Jbeta primers went into the PCR. Here immunoSEQ multiplex PCR was the method, and the copy in TCRdb shows in-frame clones only, minus some. The sample has about 110,000 clones; about 70% are singletons. The source is a man aged 25-45 years in good health and CMV-seronegative. The V and J genes are TRBV5-1 and TRBJ1-1; D unresolved. Sample: PBMCs. CDR3 residues: CASSLTPGNTEAFF. The CDR3 nucleotides are TGCGCCAGCAGCTTGACTCCGGGGAACACTGAAGCTTTCTTT.